Listed below are T cell receptor beta chains from one sample, sequenced in a study of response to subunit inactivated influenza vaccine. TCRdb ran MiXCR on the RT-PCR reads and lists one entry per CDR3 protein. Here the sample spans about half a million distinct CDR3 sequences, 11% being singletons. Sequencing used PBMCs from blood, obtained 45 days after vaccination. The receptors originated from a man in his fifties who received an inactivated influenza vaccine. CDR3s include the opening cysteine and the closing phenylalanine or tryptophan. D genes are given only for firm matches. The listing skips clone size in some rows; elsewhere it reads once, few, many or a size class.

j_gene: TRBJ2-2
d_gene: TRBD1
v_gene: TRBV5-5
abundance: many
CDR3nt: TGTGCCAGCAGCTTTGGACAGGGGAGAGACACCGGGGAGCTGTTTTTT
CDR3aa: CASSFGQGRDTGELFF

j_gene: TRBJ2-7
d_gene: NA
v_gene: TRBV6-1
abundance: NA
CDR3nt: TGTGCCAGCAGCCCCGAAGGATCCCTTAGCTCCTACGAGCAGTACTTC
CDR3aa: CASSPEGSLSSYEQYF

j_gene: TRBJ2-5
d_gene: NA
v_gene: TRBV12-3/TRBV12-4
abundance: few
CDR3nt: TGTGCCAGCATGCGGTCTTTGTGGGGGCTAGCCACGGAGACCCAGTACTTC
CDR3aa: CASMRSLWGLATETQYF

j_gene: TRBJ2-3
d_gene: NA
v_gene: TRBV7-2
abundance: few
CDR3nt: TGTGCCAGCAGCGCCAGGTGGGGAGATACGCAGTATTTT
CDR3aa: CASSARWGDTQYF

j_gene: TRBJ1-1
d_gene: NA
v_gene: TRBV6-2/TRBV6-3
abundance: few
CDR3nt: TGTGCCAGCACAACCTTCAGCAGGGGTGACACTGAAGCTTTCTTT
CDR3aa: CASTTFSRGDTEAFF

j_gene: TRBJ2-1
d_gene: NA
v_gene: TRBV20-1
abundance: NA
CDR3nt: TGCAGTGCGCGTTCTTGGGCTAGCGTATCGGGTGAGCAGTTCTTC
CDR3aa: CSARSWASVSGEQFF

j_gene: TRBJ2-1
d_gene: TRBD2
v_gene: TRBV28
abundance: NA
CDR3nt: TGTGCCAGCAGTTTGACTAGCGGGAGAGAGAATTATGAGCAGTTCTTC
CDR3aa: CASSLTSGRENYEQFF

j_gene: TRBJ2-7
d_gene: NA
v_gene: TRBV11-2
abundance: NA
CDR3nt: TGTGCCAGCAGCTTAGCCGAGACTCCAGCCTACGAGCAGTACTTC
CDR3aa: CASSLAETPAYEQYF

j_gene: TRBJ2-1
d_gene: TRBD2
v_gene: TRBV5-5
abundance: many
CDR3nt: TGTGCCAGCAGCCCGGCTAGCGGGAGCGATGAGCAGTTCTTC
CDR3aa: CASSPASGSDEQFF

j_gene: TRBJ2-2
d_gene: TRBD2
v_gene: TRBV5-1
abundance: many
CDR3nt: TGCGCCAGCAGCTTGTTGGTCGCCAGCGGGAATACTAACACCGGGGAGCTGTTTTTT
CDR3aa: CASSLLVASGNTNTGELFF

j_gene: TRBJ2-6
d_gene: NA
v_gene: TRBV3-1
abundance: few
CDR3nt: TGTGCCAGCAGCCAATATGGGATTTCTGGGGCCAACGTCCTGACTTTC
CDR3aa: CASSQYGISGANVLTF

j_gene: TRBJ2-7
d_gene: TRBD2
v_gene: TRBV7-9
abundance: few
CDR3nt: TGTGCCAGCAGGGGTAGCGGGAGTTCTTACGAGCAGTACTTC
CDR3aa: CASRGSGSSYEQYF

j_gene: TRBJ2-7
d_gene: TRBD2
v_gene: TRBV28
abundance: few
CDR3nt: TGTGCCATTACTCCGGGACTAGCGGGAAGAGAGCAGTACTTC
CDR3aa: CAITPGLAGREQYF

j_gene: TRBJ1-2
d_gene: TRBD1
v_gene: TRBV29-1
abundance: few
CDR3nt: TGCAGCGTTGGGGACAGACTAGTCTATGGCTACACCTTC
CDR3aa: CSVGDRLVYGYTF

j_gene: TRBJ2-5
d_gene: TRBD1
v_gene: TRBV7-7
abundance: many
CDR3nt: TGTGCCAGCAGCTCCGGGACAGGGATCGAGACCCAGTACTTC
CDR3aa: CASSSGTGIETQYF

j_gene: TRBJ2-7
d_gene: NA
v_gene: TRBV5-1
abundance: many
CDR3nt: TGCGCCAGCAGCTATTTATCCGAGCAGTACTTC
CDR3aa: CASSYLSEQYF

j_gene: TRBJ2-1
d_gene: TRBD2
v_gene: TRBV29-1
abundance: few
CDR3nt: TGCAGCGCGGAACGAAGACTAGCGGGAGATGAGCAGTTCTTC
CDR3aa: CSAERRLAGDEQFF

j_gene: TRBJ1-2
d_gene: NA
v_gene: TRBV3-1
abundance: NA
CDR3nt: TGTGCCAGCAGCCAGGCTGGACGCGGCTACACCTTC
CDR3aa: CASSQAGRGYTF

j_gene: TRBJ2-3
d_gene: TRBD1
v_gene: TRBV13
abundance: NA
CDR3nt: TGTGCCAGCAGCCCCGACAGGGAATCAGATACGCAGTATTTT
CDR3aa: CASSPDRESDTQYF

j_gene: TRBJ2-3
d_gene: TRBD1
v_gene: TRBV5-5
abundance: few
CDR3nt: TGTGCCAGCAGCGTGTGGGACAGCGGAGATACGCAGTATTTT
CDR3aa: CASSVWDSGDTQYF

j_gene: TRBJ1-1
d_gene: NA
v_gene: TRBV2
abundance: NA
CDR3nt: TGTGCCAGCAGTGTTAACGGGGGCAACACTGAAGCTTTCTTT
CDR3aa: CASSVNGGNTEAFF

j_gene: TRBJ2-5
d_gene: TRBD1
v_gene: TRBV27
abundance: NA
CDR3nt: TGTGCCAGCAGTTCCCGACAGGGGGCATGGGGGGAGCGGGGAGAGACCCAGTACTTC
CDR3aa: CASSSRQGAWGERGETQYF